The 12 T cell receptor beta chains listed next were all sequenced from one sample in a study of T cell responses to AZD1222 COVID-19 vaccine. Method: immunoSEQ multiplex PCR; TCRdb's copy keeps in-frame clones and lacks some. The sample lists roughly 150,000 clones, more than 70% occurring once. Material: peripheral blood, obtained on day 0 of MenACWY control vaccination. These receptors all stem from an adult in good health.

This sequence joins TRBV4-3 and TRBJ1-2; D is ambiguous. Per the germline V gene, CDR1 is LGHNA and CDR2 is YSLEER. V dropped 1 base and J dropped 2 bases, with 11 bases sitting between them. This CDR3 is 15 amino acids long. In nucleotides, the CDR3 is TGCGCCAGCAGCCAAGGGCTCGGCCAAAACTATGGCTACACCTTC. Translating it yields CASSQGLGQNYGYTF.

This chain uses TRBV24-1 with TRBJ2-3; D call uncertain. Trimming left V 0 bases short and J 0 bases short, with 6 bases between. Per germline, CDR1 KGHDR and CDR2 SFDVKD. The CDR3 has 15 residues. DNA of the CDR3: TGTGCCACCAGTGATTTGACATCTAGCACAGATACGCAGTATTTT. Translating it yields CATSDLTSSTDTQYF.

This clone was picked up one time. The chain employs TRBV4-2 and TRBJ1-4; TRBD1 aligns across 7 bases. The CDR3 length is 16 residues. Germline V gene sequence: CDR1 LGHNA, CDR2 YNFKEQ. J gave up 2 bases and V 8 bases, and 11 bases lay outside the gene matches. The CDR3 DNA sequence: TGTGCCAGCCTGGCAGGGGGGCGCGGGACTAATGAAAAACTGTTTTTT. Protein: CASLAGGRGTNEKLFF.

The chain recombines TRBV28 with TRBJ1-5; no clear D. The CDR3 spans 13 residues. Between the trimmed V and J ends, which lost 8 bases and 5 bases, there was a span of 13 bases. CDR1 is MDHEN, CDR2 SYDVKM, per germline. CDR3 nucleotides: TGTGCCAGCCGGGCTGGTTACCATCAGCCCCAGCATTTT. It translates to CASRAGYHQPQHF.

The J gene is TRBJ1-6, the V gene TRBV6-5; possible D gene TRBD1, 6 bases. This CDR3 has 15 amino acids. The germline V gene has CDR1 MNHEY and CDR2 SVGAGI. Trimming removed 5 bases at V and 8 bases at J, with 16 bases between. CDR3 sequence (DNA): TGTGCCAGCAGTCCACAGGGTTGGGTAGATTCACCCCTCCACTTT. Protein sequence: CASSPQGWVDSPLHF.

This sequence joins TRBV21-1 and TRBJ1-1. TRBV21-1 corresponds to a pseudogene. The CDR3 totals 18 residues. For the CDR3, the DNA is TGTGCCAGCAGCAAAGATAACAGGAGGGAGGCGGTGAACACTGAAGCTTTCTTT. Translating gives CASSKDNRREAVNTEAFF.

The chain is built from TRBV5-1 and TRBJ2-1; 9 bases are a match to TRBD2. The germline V gene has CDR1 SGHRS and CDR2 YFSETQ. Trimming at V came to 3 bases and at J to 8 bases, leaving 9 bases not matched to a gene. The CDR3 runs 15 residues. The CDR3 here is CASSSPGTSLHEQFF. CDR3 bases: TGCGCCAGCAGCTCCCCAGGGACTAGCCTGCATGAGCAGTTCTTC.

In the case of this clone: This sample includes further DNA sequences coding for the same CDR3. V usage is TRBV6-5 and J usage is TRBJ2-5; D gene ambiguous. The germline CDR1 and CDR2 sequences are MNHEY and SVGAGI. V was cut by 0 bases and J by 3 bases, with 8 bases left in between. There are 14 residues in the CDR3. The CDR3 is CASSYSGLEETQYF. The CDR3 region has the DNA TGTGCCAGCAGTTACTCAGGGCTGGAAGAGACCCAGTACTTC.

V gene TRBV12-5 combines with J gene TRBJ1-2; a weak D match, TRBD1 (5 bases). V lost 2 bases, J lost 4 bases, and 17 bases lay in between. This CDR3 is 16 amino acids long. Germline V gene sequence: CDR1 LGHNT, CDR2 FRNRAP. CDR3 region: CASGLWRGDGTYGYTF. CDR3 sequence (DNA): TGTGCTAGTGGTTTGTGGAGAGGGGATGGAACCTATGGCTACACCTTC.

This clone has a single count. The chain carries TRBV5-1 and TRBJ2-3, with 9 nucleotides matching TRBD1. V lost 0 bases and J lost 3; bases outside the gene matches: 5. This CDR3 has 16 residues. Per germline, CDR1 SGHRS and CDR2 YFSETQ. This CDR3 is CASSLAGTGRTDTQYF. The CDR3 coding sequence is TGCGCCAGCAGCTTGGCCGGGACAGGGAGGACAGATACGCAGTATTTT.

This clone has a handful of counts. CDR3 in DNA: TGTGCCAGCAGCTTGGACCCGACAGGGAGTGAGCAGTTCTTC. Its translation: CASSLDPTGSEQFF. This chain links TRBV5-5 with TRBJ2-1; 7 bases map to TRBD1. Germline loops: CDR1 SGHKS, CDR2 YYEKEE (reference sequence). The junction had 6 bases not matched to a gene; V was cut back by 0 bases and J by 9 bases. CDR3 length: 14 residues.

V gene TRBV10-3 combines with J gene TRBJ1-6; no clear D. Germline CDR1 reads ENHRY; CDR2 reads SYGVKD. V lost 2 bases and J 6 bases, leaving 11 bases between the germline ends. The CDR3 extends over 15 amino acids. CDR3 loop: CAISEVGNGNSPLHF. In DNA, the CDR3 is TGTGCCATCAGTGAGGTGGGAAACGGTAATTCACCCCTCCACTTT.